This T cell receptor (beta chain) was obtained from a study of OX40 agonist ivuxolimab in advanced cancers. CDR1 SGHTA and CDR2 FQGNSA come from the germline V gene. V lost 2 bases, J lost 8 bases, and 15 bases lay in between. The CDR3 is made up of 15 amino acids. Measured with immunoSEQ multiplex PCR; TCRdb has only the in-frame clones, and not every one. The sample carries 55,000 to 70,000 clones, around 86% recorded once. Specimen: CD4+ or CD8+ T cells sorted from blood, collected in a trial of the OX40 agonist ivuxolimab. V is TRBV7-2 and J is TRBJ1-4, with TRBD1 as a possible D gene (5 bases). This sequence was found in an adult with an advanced solid tumor such as melanoma, head and neck, liver or kidney cancer. CDR3 protein: CASSLSAGEGEKLFF. CDR3 in DNA: TGTGCCAGCAGCTTAAGTGCGGGGGAGGGCGAAAAACTGTTTTTT.